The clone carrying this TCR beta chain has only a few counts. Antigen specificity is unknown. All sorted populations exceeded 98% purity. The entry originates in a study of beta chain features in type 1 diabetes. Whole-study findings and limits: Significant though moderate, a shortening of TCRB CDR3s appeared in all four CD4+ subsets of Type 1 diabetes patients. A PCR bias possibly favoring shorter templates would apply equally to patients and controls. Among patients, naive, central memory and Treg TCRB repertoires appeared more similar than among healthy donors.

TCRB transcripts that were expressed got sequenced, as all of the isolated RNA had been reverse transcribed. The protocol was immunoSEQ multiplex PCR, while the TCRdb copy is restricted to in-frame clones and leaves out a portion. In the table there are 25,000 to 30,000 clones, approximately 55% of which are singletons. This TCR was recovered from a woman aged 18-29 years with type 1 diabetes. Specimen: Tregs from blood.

This CDR3 is CASSLRSSGSYEQYF. The CDR3 coding sequence is TGTGCCAGCAGCTTGCGTTCTAGCGGGTCCTACGAGCAGTACTTC. V gene TRBV5-4 combines with J gene TRBJ2-7; 8 bases are a match to TRBD2. The germline CDR1 and CDR2 sequences are SGHNT and YYREEE (reference sequence). There are 15 residues in the CDR3. V dropped 1 base and J dropped 1; count of bases not matched to a gene: 4.